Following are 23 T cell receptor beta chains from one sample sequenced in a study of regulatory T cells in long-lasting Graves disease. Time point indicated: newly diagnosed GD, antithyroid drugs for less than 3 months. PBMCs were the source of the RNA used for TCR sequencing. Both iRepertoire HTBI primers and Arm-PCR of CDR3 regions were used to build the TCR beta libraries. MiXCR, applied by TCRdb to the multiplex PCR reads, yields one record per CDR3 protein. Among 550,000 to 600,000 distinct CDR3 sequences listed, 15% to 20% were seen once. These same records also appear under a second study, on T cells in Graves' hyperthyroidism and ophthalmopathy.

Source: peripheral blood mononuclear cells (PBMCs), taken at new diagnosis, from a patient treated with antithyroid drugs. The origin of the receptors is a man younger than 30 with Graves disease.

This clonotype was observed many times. CDR3 residues: CASSHPGQGTDTQYF. CDR3 sequence (DNA): TGTGCCAGCAGCCACCCAGGACAGGGCACAGATACGCAGTATTTT. The gene calls are TRBV12-3 or TRBV12-4 and TRBJ2-3, with 7 bases lining up with TRBD1. This CDR3 is 15 amino acids long. V was pared by 6 bases and J by 1 base, with 7 bases of the junction left unmatched.

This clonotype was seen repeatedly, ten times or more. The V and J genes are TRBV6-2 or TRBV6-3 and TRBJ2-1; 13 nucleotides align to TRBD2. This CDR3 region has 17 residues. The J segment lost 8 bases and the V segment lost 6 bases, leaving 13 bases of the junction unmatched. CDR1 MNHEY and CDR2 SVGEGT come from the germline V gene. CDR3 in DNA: TGTGCCAGCAGCAAACTAGCGGGAGGGGCTATCCGGGATGAGCAGTTCTTC. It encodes CASSKLAGGAIRDEQFF.

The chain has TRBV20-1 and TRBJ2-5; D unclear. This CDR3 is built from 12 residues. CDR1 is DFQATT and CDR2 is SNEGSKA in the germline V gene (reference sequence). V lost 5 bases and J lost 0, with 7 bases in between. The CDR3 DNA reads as TGCAGTGCTTCACAGTACCAAGAGACCCAGTACTTC. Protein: CSASQYQETQYF.

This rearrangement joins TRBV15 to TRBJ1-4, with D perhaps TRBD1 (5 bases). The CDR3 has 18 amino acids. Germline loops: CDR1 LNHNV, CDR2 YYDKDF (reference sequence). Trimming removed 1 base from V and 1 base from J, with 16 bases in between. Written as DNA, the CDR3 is TGTGCCACCAGCAGAGGTGGGCAGGGCCTAGAAACTAATGAAAAACTGTTTTTT. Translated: CATSRGGQGLETNEKLFF.

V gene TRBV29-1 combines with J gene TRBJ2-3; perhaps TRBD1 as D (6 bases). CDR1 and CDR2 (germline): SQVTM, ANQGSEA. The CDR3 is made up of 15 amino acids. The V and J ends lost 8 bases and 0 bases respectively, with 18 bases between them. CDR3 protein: CSSKVGAGSTDTQYF. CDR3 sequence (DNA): TGCAGCTCAAAGGTGGGGGCAGGAAGCACAGATACGCAGTATTTT.

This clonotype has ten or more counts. Written as DNA, the CDR3 is TGTGCCAGCAGGACGGGAGAAACAGATACGCAGTATTTT. Protein product: CASRTGETDTQYF. V is TRBV2 and J is TRBJ2-3; tentative D call: TRBD2 (6 bases). Trimming removed 6 bases from V and 3 bases from J, with 10 bases in between. The CDR3 has 13 amino acids. Germline CDR1 SNHLY, CDR2 FYNNEI.

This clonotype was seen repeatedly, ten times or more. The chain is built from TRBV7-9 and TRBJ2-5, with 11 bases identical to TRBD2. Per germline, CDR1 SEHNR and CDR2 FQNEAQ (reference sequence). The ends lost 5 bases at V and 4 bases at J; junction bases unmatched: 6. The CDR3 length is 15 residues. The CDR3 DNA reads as TGTGCCAGCAGCCCGACTAGCGGGATAGCAGAGACCCAGTACTTC. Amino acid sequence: CASSPTSGIAETQYF.

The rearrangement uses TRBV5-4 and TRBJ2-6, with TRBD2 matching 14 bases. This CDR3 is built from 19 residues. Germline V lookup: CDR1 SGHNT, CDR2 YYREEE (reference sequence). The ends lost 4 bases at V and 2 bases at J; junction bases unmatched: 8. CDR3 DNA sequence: TGTGCCAGCAGCGAGGGGACTAGCGGGAGCTGGGCTGGGGCCAACGTCCTGACTTTC. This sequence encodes CASSEGTSGSWAGANVLTF.

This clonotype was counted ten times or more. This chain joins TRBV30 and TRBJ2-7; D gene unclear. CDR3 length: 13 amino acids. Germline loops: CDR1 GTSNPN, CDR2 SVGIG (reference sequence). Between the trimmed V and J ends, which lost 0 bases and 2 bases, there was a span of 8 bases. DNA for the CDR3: TGTGCCTGGAGTGTAGGGTTCCCCTACGAGCAGTACTTC. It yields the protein CAWSVGFPYEQYF.

DNA for the CDR3: TGTGCCAGCAGGGGACTGGGTCGGCAAGAGACCCAGTACTTC. As protein: CASRGLGRQETQYF. This chain connects TRBV7-6 to TRBJ2-5; tentatively, D is TRBD2 (6 bases). CDR3 length: 14 amino acids. Germline CDR1 SGHVS, CDR2 FNYEAQ. The V end was cut by 6 bases, the J end by 2 bases, with 13 bases between.

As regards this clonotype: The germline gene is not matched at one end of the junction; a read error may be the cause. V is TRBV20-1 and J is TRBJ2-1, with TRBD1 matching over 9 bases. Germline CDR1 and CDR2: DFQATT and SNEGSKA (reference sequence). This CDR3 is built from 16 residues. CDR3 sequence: CSAREIRTGGYDEQFF. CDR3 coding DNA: TGCAGTGCTAGAGAGATACGAACAGGGGGCTACGATGAGCAGTTCTTC.

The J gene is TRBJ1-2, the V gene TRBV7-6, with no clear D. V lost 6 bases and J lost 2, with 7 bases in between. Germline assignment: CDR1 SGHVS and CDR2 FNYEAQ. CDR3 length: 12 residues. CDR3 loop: CASRGENYGYTF. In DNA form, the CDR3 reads TGTGCCAGCAGGGGAGAAAACTATGGCTACACCTTC.

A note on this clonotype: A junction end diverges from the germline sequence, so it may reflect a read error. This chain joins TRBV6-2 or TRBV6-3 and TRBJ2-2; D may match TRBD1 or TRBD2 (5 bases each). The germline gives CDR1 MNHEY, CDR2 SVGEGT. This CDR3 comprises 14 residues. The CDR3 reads CASIQYGATGELLF. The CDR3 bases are TGTGCCAGCATACAGTACGGGGCTACCGGGGAGCTGCTTTTT.

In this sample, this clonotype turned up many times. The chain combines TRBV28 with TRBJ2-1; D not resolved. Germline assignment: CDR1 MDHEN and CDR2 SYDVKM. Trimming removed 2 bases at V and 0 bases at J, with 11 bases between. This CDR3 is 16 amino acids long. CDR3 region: CASSLRPGSSYNEQFF. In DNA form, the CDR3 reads TGTGCCAGCAGTTTACGGCCAGGATCCTCCTACAATGAGCAGTTCTTC. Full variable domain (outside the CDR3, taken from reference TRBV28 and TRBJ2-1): DVKVTQSSRYLVKRTGEKVFLECVQDMDHENMFWYRQDPGLGLRLIYFSYDVKMKEKGDIPEGYSVSREKKERFSLILESASTNQTSMYLCASSLRPGSSYNEQFFGPGTRLTVL.

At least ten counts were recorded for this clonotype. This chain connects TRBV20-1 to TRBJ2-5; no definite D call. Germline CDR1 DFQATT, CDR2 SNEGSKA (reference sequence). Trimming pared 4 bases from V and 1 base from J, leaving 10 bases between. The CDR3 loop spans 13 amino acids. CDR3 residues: CSANEPPQETQYF. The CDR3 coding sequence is TGCAGTGCTAACGAACCTCCCCAAGAGACCCAGTACTTC.

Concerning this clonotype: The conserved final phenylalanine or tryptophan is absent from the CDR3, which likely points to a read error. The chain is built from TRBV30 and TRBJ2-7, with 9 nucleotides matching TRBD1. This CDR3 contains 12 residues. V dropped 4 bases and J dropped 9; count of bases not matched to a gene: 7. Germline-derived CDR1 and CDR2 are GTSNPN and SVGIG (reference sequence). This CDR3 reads CAWMGQGEGQYL. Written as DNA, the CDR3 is TGTGCCTGGATGGGACAGGGAGAGGGGCAGTACCTC.

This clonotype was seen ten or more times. CDR3 sequence: CSGGDRAYEQYF. Written as DNA, the CDR3 is TGCAGCGGGGGGGACAGAGCCTACGAGCAGTACTTC. V usage is TRBV29-1 and J usage is TRBJ2-7, with TRBD1 as a possible D gene (7 bases). Trimming took off 7 bases at V and 2 bases at J, with 12 bases between the two ends. This CDR3 spans 12 amino acids. Per germline, CDR1 SQVTM and CDR2 ANQGSEA.

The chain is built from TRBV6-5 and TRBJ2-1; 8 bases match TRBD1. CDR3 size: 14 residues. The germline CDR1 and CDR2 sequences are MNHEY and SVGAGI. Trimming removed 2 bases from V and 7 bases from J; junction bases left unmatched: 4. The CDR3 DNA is TGTGCCAGCAGTTACCAAGGACAGGGAAATGAGCAGTTCTTC. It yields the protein CASSYQGQGNEQFF.

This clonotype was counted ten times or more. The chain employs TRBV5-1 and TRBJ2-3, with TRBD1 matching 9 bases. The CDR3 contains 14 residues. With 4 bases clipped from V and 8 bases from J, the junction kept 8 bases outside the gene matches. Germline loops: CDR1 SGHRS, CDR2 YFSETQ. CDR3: CASSPGTGKSTQYF. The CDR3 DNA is TGCGCCAGCAGCCCCGGGACAGGGAAGTCTACGCAGTATTTT. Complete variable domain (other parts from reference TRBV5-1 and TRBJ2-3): KAGVTQTPRYLIKTRGQQVTLSCSPISGHRSVSWYQQTPGQGLQFLFEYFSETQRNKGNFPGRFSGRQFSNSRSEMNVSTLELGDSALYLCASSPGTGKSTQYFGPGTRLTVL.

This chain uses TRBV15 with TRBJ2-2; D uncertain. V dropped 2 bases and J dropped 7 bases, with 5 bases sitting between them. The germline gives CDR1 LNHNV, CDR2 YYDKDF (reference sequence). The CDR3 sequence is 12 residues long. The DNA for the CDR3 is TGTGCCACCAGCAGACTTGTCGGGGAGCTGTTTTTT. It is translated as CATSRLVGELFF. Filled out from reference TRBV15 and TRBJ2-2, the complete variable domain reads DAMVIQNPRYQVTQFGKPVTLSCSQTLNHNVMYWYQQKSSQAPKLLFHYYDKDFNNEADTPDNFQSRRPNTSFCFLDIRSPGLGDTAMYLCATSRLVGELFFGEGSRLTVL.

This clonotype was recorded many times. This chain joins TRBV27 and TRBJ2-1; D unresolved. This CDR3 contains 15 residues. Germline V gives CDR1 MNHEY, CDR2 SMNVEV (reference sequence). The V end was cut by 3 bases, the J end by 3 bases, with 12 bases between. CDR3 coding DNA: TGTGCCAGCAGTTTTCGCCAGGCCTTCTACAATGAGCAGTTCTTC. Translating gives CASSFRQAFYNEQFF.

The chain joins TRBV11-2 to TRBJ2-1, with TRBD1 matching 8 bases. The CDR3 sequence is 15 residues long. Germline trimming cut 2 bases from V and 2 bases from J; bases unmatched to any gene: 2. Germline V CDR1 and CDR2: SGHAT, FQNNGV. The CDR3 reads CASSLRTGPYNEQFF. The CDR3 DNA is TGTGCCAGCAGCTTAAGGACAGGGCCCTACAATGAGCAGTTCTTC.

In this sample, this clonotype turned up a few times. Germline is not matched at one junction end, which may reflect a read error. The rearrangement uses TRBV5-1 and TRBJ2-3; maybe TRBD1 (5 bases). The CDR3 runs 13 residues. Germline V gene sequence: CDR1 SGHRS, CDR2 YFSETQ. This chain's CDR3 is CASSLTGEDTRYF. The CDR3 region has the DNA TGCGCCAGCAGCCTTACAGGCGAGGATACGCGGTATTTT.